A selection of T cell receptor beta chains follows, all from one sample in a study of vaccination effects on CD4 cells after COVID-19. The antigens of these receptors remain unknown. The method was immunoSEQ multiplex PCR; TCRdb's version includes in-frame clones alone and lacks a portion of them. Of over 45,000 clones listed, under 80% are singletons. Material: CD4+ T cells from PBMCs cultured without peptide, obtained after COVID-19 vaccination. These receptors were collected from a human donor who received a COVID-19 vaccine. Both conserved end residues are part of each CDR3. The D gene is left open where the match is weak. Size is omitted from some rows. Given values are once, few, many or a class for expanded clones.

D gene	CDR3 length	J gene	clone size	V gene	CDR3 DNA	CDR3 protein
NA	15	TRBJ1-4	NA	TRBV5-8	TGTGCCAGCAGCTACATAACCGGACAGAATGAAAAACTGTTTTTT	CASSYITGQNEKLFF
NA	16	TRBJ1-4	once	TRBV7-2	TGTGCCAGCAGCTTAGCGTTGAGGGCAGTAGATGAAAAACTGTTTTTT	CASSLALRAVDEKLFF
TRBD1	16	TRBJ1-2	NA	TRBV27	TGTGCCAGCAGTTCCGCGGGACAGGGATCCGGCTATGGCTACACCTTC	CASSSAGQGSGYGYTF
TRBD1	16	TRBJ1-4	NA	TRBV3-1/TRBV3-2	TGTGCCAGCAGTCCCGGGACAGGGGCTACTAATGAAAAACTGTTTTTT	CASSPGTGATNEKLFF
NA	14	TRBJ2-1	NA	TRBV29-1	TGCAGCGTTGTTAAGGGGAGCTCCTACAATGAGCAGTTCTTC	CSVVKGSSYNEQFF
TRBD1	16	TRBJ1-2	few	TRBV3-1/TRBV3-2	TGTGCCAGCAGCCAAGGGATCACAGGGGGCGCGGTTGGCTACACCTTC	CASSQGITGGAVGYTF
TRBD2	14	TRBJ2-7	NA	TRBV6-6	TGTGCCAGCAGCCTCCTAGCGGACTCTTCCGAGCAGTACTTC	CASSLLADSSEQYF
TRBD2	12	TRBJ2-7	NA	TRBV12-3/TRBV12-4	TGTGCCAGCAGCCCCAGAGCGGGGAAGCAGTACTTC	CASSPRAGKQYF
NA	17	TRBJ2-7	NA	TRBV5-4	TGTGCCAGCAGGGCCCAATTTGGGCAGTCCAAAGTCTACGAGCAGTACTTC	CASRAQFGQSKVYEQYF
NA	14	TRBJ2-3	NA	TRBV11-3	TGTGCCAGCAGCCCGGGGGGCCACACAGATACGCAGTATTTT	CASSPGGHTDTQYF
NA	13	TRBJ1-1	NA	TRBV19	TGTGCCAGTAGTATGAGGCCGAACACTGAAGCTTTCTTT	CASSMRPNTEAFF
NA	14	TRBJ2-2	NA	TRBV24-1	TGTGCCACCAGTGATGAGACCGACACCGGGGAGCTGTTTTTT	CATSDETDTGELFF
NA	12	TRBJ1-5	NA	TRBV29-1	TGCAGCGCAGGGGCGCGGGATCAGCCCCAGCATTTT	CSAGARDQPQHF
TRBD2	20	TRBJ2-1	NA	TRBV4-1	TGCGCCAGCAGCCAAAAATCCCTTATCTCGAGCGGGGGGGCGAAGGATGAGCAGTTCTTC	CASSQKSLISSGGAKDEQFF
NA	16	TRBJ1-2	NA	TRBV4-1	TGCGCCAGCAGCCAAGACCCAGGACAGATTCAGGAGGGCTACACCTTC	CASSQDPGQIQEGYTF
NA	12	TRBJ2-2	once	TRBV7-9	TGTGCCAGCAGTCGACGCGGCGGGGAGCTGTTTTTT	CASSRRGGELFF
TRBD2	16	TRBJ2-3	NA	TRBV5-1	TGCGCCAGCAGCCCCTTAGCGGGGGGGCCTGGAGATACGCAGTATTTT	CASSPLAGGPGDTQYF
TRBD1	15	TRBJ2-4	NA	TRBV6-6	TGTGCCAGCAGCCTCGACAGGGGAGCCAAAAACATTCAGTACTTC	CASSLDRGAKNIQYF
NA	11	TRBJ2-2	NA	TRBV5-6	TGTGCCAGCAGCTTGGCGGTGGAGCTGTTTTTT	CASSLAVELFF
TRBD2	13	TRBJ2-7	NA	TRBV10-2	TGCGCCAGCACACTAGCGGGGGTCTACGAGCAGTACTTC	CASTLAGVYEQYF
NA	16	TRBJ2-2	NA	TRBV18	TGTGCCAGCTCACTGTCCGGGACCATAAACACCGGGGAGCTGTTTTTT	CASSLSGTINTGELFF
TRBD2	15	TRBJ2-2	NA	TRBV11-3	TGTGCCAGCAGCCCCGGACTAGCGAACACCGGGGAGCTGTTTTTT	CASSPGLANTGELFF
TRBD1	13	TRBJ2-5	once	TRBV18	TGTGCCAGCTCACCGGGACAGCAAGAGACCCAGTACTTC	CASSPGQQETQYF
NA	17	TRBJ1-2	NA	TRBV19	TGTGCCAGTAGTATAGATGTCCGAGACGGACTTACATATGGCTACACCTTC	CASSIDVRDGLTYGYTF
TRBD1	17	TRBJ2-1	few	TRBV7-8	TGTGCCAGCAGCCTGAGTAGGGGGACAGGGGCCTACAATGAGCAGTTCTTC	CASSLSRGTGAYNEQFF
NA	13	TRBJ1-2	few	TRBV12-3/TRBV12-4	TGTGCCAGCAGTCTAAGACCCGGGGATGGCTACACCTTC	CASSLRPGDGYTF
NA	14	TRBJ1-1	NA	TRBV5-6	TGTGCCAGCAGCTTGGGGACAGTTGGCACTGAAGCTTTCTTT	CASSLGTVGTEAFF
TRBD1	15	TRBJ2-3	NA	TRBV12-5	TGTGCTAGTGGTTGGGGACAGGGATACACAGATACGCAGTATTTT	CASGWGQGYTDTQYF
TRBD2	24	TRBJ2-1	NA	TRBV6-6	TGTGCCAGCAGTCCCCACATCTTGGGGCTGGGAGCGGGAGGTCCCGTTAGCTCCTACAATGAGCAGTTCTTC	CASSPHILGLGAGGPVSSYNEQFF
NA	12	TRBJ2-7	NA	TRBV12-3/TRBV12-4	TGTGCCAGCAGTTTCGAGGCAGGAAGGCAGTACTTC	CASSFEAGRQYF
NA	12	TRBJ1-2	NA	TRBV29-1	TGCAGCGTTAGGAGGGGGGATTATGGCTACACCTTC	CSVRRGDYGYTF
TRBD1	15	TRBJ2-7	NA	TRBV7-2	TGTGCCAGCAGCTTAGAGGCGGGACAGGTCTACGAGCAGTACTTC	CASSLEAGQVYEQYF
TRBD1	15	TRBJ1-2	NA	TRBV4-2	TGTGCCAGCAGCCAAGATCTGGACAGGTCGAGTGGCTACACCTTC	CASSQDLDRSSGYTF
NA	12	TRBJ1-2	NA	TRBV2	TGTGCCAGCAGACCACAGGGAGGTGGCTACACCTTC	CASRPQGGGYTF
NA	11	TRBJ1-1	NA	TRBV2	TGTGCCAGCATTCTGAACACTGAAGCTTTCTTT	CASILNTEAFF
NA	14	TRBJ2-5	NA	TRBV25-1	TGTGCCAGCAGTGAATATTCGAGGGGTGAGACCCAGTACTTC	CASSEYSRGETQYF
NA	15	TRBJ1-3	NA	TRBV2	TGTGCCAGCAGTGAACTGGTCTCCTCTGGAAACACCATATATTTT	CASSELVSSGNTIYF
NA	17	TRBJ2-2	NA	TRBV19	TGTGCCAGTAGTATCGTAAGGGGAGGGGGCAACACCGGGGAGCTGTTTTTT	CASSIVRGGGNTGELFF
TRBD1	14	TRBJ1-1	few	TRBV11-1	TGTGCCAGCAGCGCTTGGACAGGCTCCGATGAAGCTTTCTTT	CASSAWTGSDEAFF
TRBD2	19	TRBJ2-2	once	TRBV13	TGTGCCAGCAGCCTAATGGCCCTAGCGGGAGGCGGGAACACCGGGGAGCTGTTTTTT	CASSLMALAGGGNTGELFF
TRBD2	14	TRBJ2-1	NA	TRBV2	TGTGCCAGCAGGGGGCGGGGGGCCTACAATGAGCAGTTCTTC	CASRGRGAYNEQFF
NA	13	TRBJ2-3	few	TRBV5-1	TGCGCCAGCAGCTTGGGTGGCACAGATACGCAGTATTTT	CASSLGGTDTQYF
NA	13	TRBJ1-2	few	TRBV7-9	TGTGCCAGCAGCTTCAGGGGTACCTATGGCTACACCTTC	CASSFRGTYGYTF
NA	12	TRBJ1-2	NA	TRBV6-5	TGTGCCAGCTCTCAGGTCGGCTATGGCTACACCTTC	CASSQVGYGYTF
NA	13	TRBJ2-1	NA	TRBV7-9	TGTGCCAGCAGCTCTGGACTGTACAATGAGCAGTTCTTC	CASSSGLYNEQFF
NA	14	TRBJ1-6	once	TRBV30	TGTGCCTGGAGTGTGGCGGGGAGGGATTCACCCCTCCACTTT	CAWSVAGRDSPLHF
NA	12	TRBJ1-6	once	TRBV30	TGTGCCTCTTCGGGATGGGCTTCACCCCTCCACTTT	CASSGWASPLHF
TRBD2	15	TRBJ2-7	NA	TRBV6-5	TGTGCCAGCAGCTACTTAGCGGGGGGGCCCTACGAGCAGTACTTC	CASSYLAGGPYEQYF
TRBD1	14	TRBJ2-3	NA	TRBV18	TGTGCCAGCCACTACAGGGGGCGGCCAGATACGCAGTATTTT	CASHYRGRPDTQYF
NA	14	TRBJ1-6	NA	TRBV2	TGTGCCAGCAGTGTCTCCCGGTGGTACTCACCCCTCCACTTT	CASSVSRWYSPLHF
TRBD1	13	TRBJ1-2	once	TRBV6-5	TGTGCCAGCAGAGGGACAGGGACTTGGGGCTACACCTTC	CASRGTGTWGYTF
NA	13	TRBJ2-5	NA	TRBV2	TGTGCCGGCCTCGGGGTCCGTTCGGAGACCCAGTACTTC	CAGLGVRSETQYF
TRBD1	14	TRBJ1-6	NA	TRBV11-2	TGTGCCAGCAGCTTAGAGACAGGGCTTTCACCCCTCCACTTT	CASSLETGLSPLHF
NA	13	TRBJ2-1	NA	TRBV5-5	TGTGCCAGCAGCTTGGGGCCCTACAATGAGCAGTTCTTC	CASSLGPYNEQFF
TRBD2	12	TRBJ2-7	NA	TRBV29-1	TGCAGCGTTGGGACTAGCGGGATAGAGCAGTACTTC	CSVGTSGIEQYF